This TCR beta chain appears in the sequencing data of a study of cytomegalovirus exposure and HLA in healthy donors. Germline V CDR1 and CDR2: LNHDA, SQIVND (reference sequence). Losses at the gene ends were 8 bases for V and 0 bases for J; bases not matched to a gene: 7. This CDR3 is built from 17 residues. Study-wide results and limits: Clonal expansion was found to be greater in HLA-associated TCR beta chains than in equally common others in a later analysis. CMV serostatus was the sole immune exposure data available. Most of the TCR beta V segments (in an earlier analysis) were productive either about 87% or about 30% of the time. As a later analysis revealed, the rate of TCR association differed by HLA locus, with DRB1 most and HLA-C fewest.

PCR involved 60 Vbeta and 13 Jbeta primers. Sequencing was performed with immunoSEQ multiplex PCR; in TCRdb, only in-frame clones are kept and a portion is missing. The sample includes some 130,000 clones, about 80% of them seen just once. As regards this clone: Antigen unknown.

The TCR comes from a male donor in good health and CMV-seronegative. The genes are TRBV19 and TRBJ1-6, with TRBD1 matching over 10 bases. The sequenced material came from PBMCs. The CDR3 protein is CASGDRGLSSYNSPLHF. DNA of the CDR3: TGTGCCAGTGGGGACAGGGGACTTAGCTCCTATAATTCACCCCTCCACTTT.